The clone carrying this T cell receptor beta chain was recorded a few times. What it binds is unknown. Sequenced material consisted of expressed TCRB transcripts (all of the isolated RNA was reverse transcribed). Profiling relied on immunoSEQ multiplex PCR, and the TCRdb table lists in-frame clones only, not all of them. Here the sample spans around 710,000 clones, around 12% being singletons. The CDR3 runs to 14 residues. Germline CDR1 reads MNHNY; CDR2 reads SVGAGI (reference sequence). Unmatched junction bases numbered 2, after V lost 6 bases and J lost 0 bases. This sample is part of a study of beta chain features in type 1 diabetes. General study points: TCRB CDR3s from Type 1 diabetes patients were moderately but significantly shorter in all four CD4+ subsets.

Sequencing was carried out using naive CD4+ T cells from blood. This chain links TRBV6-6 with TRBJ2-1, with TRBD1 matching 7 bases. The receptor was isolated from a man aged 30 to 39 with type 1 diabetes. This chain's CDR3 is CASRDRSSYNEQFF. CDR3 nucleotides: TGTGCCAGCAGGGACAGGAGCTCCTACAATGAGCAGTTCTTC.